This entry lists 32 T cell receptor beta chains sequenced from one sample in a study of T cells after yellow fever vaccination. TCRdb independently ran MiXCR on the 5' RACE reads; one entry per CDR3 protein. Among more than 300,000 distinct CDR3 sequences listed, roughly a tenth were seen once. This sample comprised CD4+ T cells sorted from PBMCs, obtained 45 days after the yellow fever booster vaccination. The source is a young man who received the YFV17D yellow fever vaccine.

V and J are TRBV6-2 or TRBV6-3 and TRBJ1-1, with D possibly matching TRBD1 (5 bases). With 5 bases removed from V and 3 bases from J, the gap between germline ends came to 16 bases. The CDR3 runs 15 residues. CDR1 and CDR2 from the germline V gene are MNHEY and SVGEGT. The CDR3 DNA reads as TGTGCCAGCAGTACAGTCTCTCGGGGGGACACTGAAGCTTTCTTT. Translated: CASSTVSRGDTEAFF.

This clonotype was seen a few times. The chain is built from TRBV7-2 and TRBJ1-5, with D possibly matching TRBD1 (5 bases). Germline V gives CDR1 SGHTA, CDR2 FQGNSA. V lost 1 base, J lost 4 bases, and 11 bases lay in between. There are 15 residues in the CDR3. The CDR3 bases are TGTGCCAGCAGCTTAGGGGATGCAGGGAATCAGCCCCAGCATTTT. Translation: CASSLGDAGNQPQHF.

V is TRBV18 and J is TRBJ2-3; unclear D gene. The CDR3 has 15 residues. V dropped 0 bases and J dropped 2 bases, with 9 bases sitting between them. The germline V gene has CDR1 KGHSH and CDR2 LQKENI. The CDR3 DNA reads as TGTGCCAGCTCACCACCAAACAGTAACACAGATACGCAGTATTTT. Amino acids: CASSPPNSNTDTQYF.

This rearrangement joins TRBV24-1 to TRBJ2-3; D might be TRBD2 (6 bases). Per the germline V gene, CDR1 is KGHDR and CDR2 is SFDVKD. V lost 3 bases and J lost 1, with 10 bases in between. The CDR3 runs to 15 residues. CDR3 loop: CATSDPGLGTDTQYF. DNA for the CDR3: TGTGCCACCAGTGATCCGGGACTGGGCACAGATACGCAGTATTTT.

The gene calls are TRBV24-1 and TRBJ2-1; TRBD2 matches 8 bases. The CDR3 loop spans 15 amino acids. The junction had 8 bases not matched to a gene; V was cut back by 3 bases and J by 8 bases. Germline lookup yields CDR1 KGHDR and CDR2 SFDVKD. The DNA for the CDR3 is TGTGCCACCAGTGATGGCGGGACTAGGGGATATGAGCAGTTCTTC. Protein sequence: CATSDGGTRGYEQFF.

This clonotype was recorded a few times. CDR3 bases: TGTGCCAGCAGCCCTACTATCGACAGGGGGGCCGGGATTACTGAAGCTTTCTTT. This sequence encodes CASSPTIDRGAGITEAFF. The chain combines TRBV9 with TRBJ1-1; 9 positions match TRBD1. The CDR3 length is 18 residues. The V gene's germline CDR1 is SGDLS and CDR2 YYNGEE. With V trimmed by 4 bases and J by 5 bases, 18 bases remained unmatched.

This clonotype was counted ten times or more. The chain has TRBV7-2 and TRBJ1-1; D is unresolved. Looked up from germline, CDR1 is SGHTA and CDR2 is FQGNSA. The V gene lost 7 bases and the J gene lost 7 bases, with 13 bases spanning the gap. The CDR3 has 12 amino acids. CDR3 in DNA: TGTGCCAGCAACCCCGATTGGCTTGAAGCTTTCTTT. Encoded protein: CASNPDWLEAFF.

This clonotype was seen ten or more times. The CDR3 is CASSAQGNTEAFF. The CDR3 nucleotides read TGTGCCAGCAGCGCCCAGGGTAACACTGAAGCTTTCTTT. The V call is TRBV7-9, the J call TRBJ1-1; the D gene is possibly TRBD1 (5 bases). CDR1 is SEHNR and CDR2 is FQNEAQ in the germline V gene (reference sequence). V dropped 5 bases and J dropped 2 bases, with 9 bases sitting between them. There are 13 residues in the CDR3.

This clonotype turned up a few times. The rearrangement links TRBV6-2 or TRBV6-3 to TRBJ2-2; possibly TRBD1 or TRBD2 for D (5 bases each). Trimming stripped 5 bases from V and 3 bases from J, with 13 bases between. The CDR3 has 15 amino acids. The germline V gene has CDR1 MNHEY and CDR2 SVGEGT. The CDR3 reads CASSRTGADTGELFF. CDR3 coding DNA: TGTGCCAGCAGTCGGACTGGGGCGGACACCGGGGAGCTGTTTTTT.

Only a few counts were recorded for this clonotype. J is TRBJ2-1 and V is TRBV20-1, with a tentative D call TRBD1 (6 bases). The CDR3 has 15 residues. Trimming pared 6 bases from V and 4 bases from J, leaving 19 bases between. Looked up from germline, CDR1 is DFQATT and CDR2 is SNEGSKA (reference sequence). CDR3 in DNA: TGCAGTGCCCTAGAGGGGGTGTTCGTTTACAATGAGCAGTTCTTC. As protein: CSALEGVFVYNEQFF.

CDR3 sequence (DNA): TGTGCCAGCAGTTCGATCGCAGGGACACCCCTCCACTTT. It translates to CASSSIAGTPLHF. The V gene is TRBV28, the J gene TRBJ1-6; D is possibly TRBD1 (5 bases). The CDR3 length is 13 residues. With 4 bases removed from V and 11 bases from J, the gap between germline ends came to 12 bases. The germline CDR1 and CDR2 sequences are MDHEN and SYDVKM.

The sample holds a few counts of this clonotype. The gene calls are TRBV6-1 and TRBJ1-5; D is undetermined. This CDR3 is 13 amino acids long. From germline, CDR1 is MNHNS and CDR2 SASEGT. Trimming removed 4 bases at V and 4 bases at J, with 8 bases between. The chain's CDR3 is CASSAETNQPQHF. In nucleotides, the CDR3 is TGTGCCAGCAGTGCTGAGACTAATCAGCCCCAGCATTTT.

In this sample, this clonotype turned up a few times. Here the CDR3 DNA reads TGTGCCAGCAGTTATGGAAGCGGAAACACCGGGGAGCTGTTTTTT. Translating gives CASSYGSGNTGELFF. The gene calls are TRBV12-3 or TRBV12-4 and TRBJ2-2; tentatively, D is TRBD2 (5 bases). V was pared by 4 bases and J by 2 bases, with 11 bases between. This CDR3 is built from 15 residues.

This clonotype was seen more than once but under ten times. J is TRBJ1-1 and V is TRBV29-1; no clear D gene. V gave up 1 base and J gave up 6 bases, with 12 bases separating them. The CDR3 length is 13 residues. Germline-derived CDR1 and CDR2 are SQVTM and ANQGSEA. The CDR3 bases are TGCAGCGTTGAAGGAGGGTCTCGAGCTGAAGCTTTCTTT. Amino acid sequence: CSVEGGSRAEAFF.

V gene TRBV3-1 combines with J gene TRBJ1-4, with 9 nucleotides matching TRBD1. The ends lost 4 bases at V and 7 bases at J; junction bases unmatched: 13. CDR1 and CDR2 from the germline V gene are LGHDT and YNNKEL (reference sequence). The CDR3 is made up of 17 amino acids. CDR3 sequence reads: CASSLNRGRGPFEKLFF. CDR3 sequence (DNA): TGTGCCAGCAGCCTGAACAGGGGGCGCGGACCATTTGAAAAACTGTTTTTT.

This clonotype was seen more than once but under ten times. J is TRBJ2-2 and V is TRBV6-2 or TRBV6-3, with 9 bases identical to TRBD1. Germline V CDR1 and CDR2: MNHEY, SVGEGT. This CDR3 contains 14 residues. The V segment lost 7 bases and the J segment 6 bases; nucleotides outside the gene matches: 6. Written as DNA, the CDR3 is TGTGCCAGCACCCGGGACAGGGCGTCCGGGGAGCTGTTTTTT. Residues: CASTRDRASGELFF.

CDR3 bases: TGCAGTGCTGACCGGCCAGGAGGCTACACCTTC. Residues: CSADRPGGYTF. This sequence joins TRBV20-1 and TRBJ1-2; no reliable D call. Germline assignment: CDR1 DFQATT and CDR2 SNEGSKA (reference sequence). The CDR3 has 11 amino acids. V lost 5 bases, J lost 8 bases, and 12 bases lay in between.

In nucleotides, the CDR3 is TGTGCCAGCAGCTTGTTAAACTATGGCTACACCTTC. As protein: CASSLLNYGYTF. J is TRBJ1-2 and V is TRBV5-6; D not resolved. The germline V and J ends were trimmed by 1 base and 2 bases, with 3 bases remaining between them. The CDR3 has 12 amino acids. CDR1 is SGHDT and CDR2 is YYEEEE in the germline V gene. Full variable domain (remainder filled in from reference TRBV5-6 and TRBJ1-2): DAGVTQSPTHLIKTRGQQVTLRCSPKSGHDTVSWYQQALGQGPQFIFQYYEEEERQRGNFPDRFSGHQFPNYSSELNVNALLLGDSALYLCASSLLNYGYTFGSGTRLTVV.

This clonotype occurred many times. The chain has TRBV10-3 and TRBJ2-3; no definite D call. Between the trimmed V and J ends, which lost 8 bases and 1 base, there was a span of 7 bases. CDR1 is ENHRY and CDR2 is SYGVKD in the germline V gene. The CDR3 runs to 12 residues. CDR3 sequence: CAISGGTDTQYF. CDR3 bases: TGTGCCATCTCCGGCGGCACAGATACGCAGTATTTT.

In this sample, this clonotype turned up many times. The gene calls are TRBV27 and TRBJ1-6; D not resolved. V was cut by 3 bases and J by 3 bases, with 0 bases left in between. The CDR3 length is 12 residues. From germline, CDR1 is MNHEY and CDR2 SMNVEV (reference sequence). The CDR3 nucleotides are TGTGCCAGCAGTTTCTATAATTCACCCCTCCACTTT. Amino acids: CASSFYNSPLHF.

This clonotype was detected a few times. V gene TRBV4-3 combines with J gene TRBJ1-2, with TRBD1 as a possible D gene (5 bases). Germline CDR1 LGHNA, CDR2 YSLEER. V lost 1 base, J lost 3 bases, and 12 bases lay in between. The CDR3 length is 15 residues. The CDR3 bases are TGCGCCAGCAGCCAAGTTGGGACTGACGACTATGGCTACACCTTC. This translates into CASSQVGTDDYGYTF.

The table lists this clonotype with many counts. CDR3 coding DNA: TGCGCCAGCAGGGGAGAGACCCAGTACTTC. The encoded protein is CASRGETQYF. The chain has TRBV5-1 and TRBJ2-5; no clear D gene. CDR1 and CDR2 (germline): SGHRS, YFSETQ. V lost 5 bases to trimming and J lost 4 bases, with 3 bases between them. The CDR3 is made up of 10 amino acids.

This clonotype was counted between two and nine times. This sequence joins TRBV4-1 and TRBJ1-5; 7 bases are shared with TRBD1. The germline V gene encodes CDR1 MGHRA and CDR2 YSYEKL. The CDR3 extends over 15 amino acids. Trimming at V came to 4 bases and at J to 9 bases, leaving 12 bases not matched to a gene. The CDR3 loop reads CASSLLTGALWPQHF. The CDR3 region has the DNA TGCGCCAGCAGCCTCTTAACAGGGGCGTTATGGCCCCAGCATTTT.

The CDR3, as DNA: TGTGCCAGCAGTTCAGTTCGCCCAGCAACTAATGAAAAACTGTTTTTT. Translated: CASSSVRPATNEKLFF. The V and J genes are TRBV28 and TRBJ1-4; D gene uncertain. V was cut by 4 bases and J by 0 bases, with 12 bases left in between. The CDR3 has 16 residues. Germline CDR1 and CDR2: MDHEN and SYDVKM. The full variable domain, completed using reference TRBV28 and TRBJ1-4, is DVKVTQSSRYLVKRTGEKVFLECVQDMDHENMFWYRQDPGLGLRLIYFSYDVKMKEKGDIPEGYSVSREKKERFSLILESASTNQTSMYLCASSSVRPATNEKLFFGSGTQLSVL.

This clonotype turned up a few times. Here the CDR3 DNA reads TGTGCCAGCAGGGGTCGGTCCGAGCAGTTCTTC. Residues: CASRGRSEQFF. This rearrangement joins TRBV28 to TRBJ2-1; D not certain. Germline V gene lookup returns CDR1 MDHEN and CDR2 SYDVKM. The CDR3 sequence is 11 residues long. Trimming took 6 bases from V and 10 from J, leaving 10 bases between them.

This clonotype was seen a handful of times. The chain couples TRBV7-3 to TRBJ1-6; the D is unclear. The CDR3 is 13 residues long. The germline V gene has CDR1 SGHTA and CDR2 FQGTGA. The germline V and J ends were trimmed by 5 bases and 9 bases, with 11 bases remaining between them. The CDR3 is CASSPIPGSPLHF. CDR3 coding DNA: TGTGCCAGCAGCCCCATTCCTGGTTCACCCCTCCACTTT.

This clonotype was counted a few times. Here the CDR3 reads CASSRRWQSYGYTF. Written as DNA, the CDR3 is TGTGCCAGCAGCCGAAGGTGGCAATCCTATGGCTACACCTTC. This chain links TRBV4-2 with TRBJ1-2, with unresolved D. There are 14 residues in the CDR3. From germline, CDR1 is LGHNA and CDR2 YNFKEQ. The V end was cut by 4 bases, the J end by 4 bases, with 13 bases between.

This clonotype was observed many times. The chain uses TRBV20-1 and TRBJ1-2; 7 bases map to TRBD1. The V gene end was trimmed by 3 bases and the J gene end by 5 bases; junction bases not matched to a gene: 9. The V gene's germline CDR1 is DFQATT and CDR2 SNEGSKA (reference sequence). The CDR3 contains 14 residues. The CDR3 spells CSASHGVQGYGYTF. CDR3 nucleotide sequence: TGCAGTGCTAGTCATGGCGTACAGGGGTATGGCTACACCTTC.

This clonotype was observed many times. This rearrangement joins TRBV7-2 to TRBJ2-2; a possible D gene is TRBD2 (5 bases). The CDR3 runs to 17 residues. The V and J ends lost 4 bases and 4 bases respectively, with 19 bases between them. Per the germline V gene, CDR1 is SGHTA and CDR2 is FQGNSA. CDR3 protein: CASSSLLDGLITGELFF. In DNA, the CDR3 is TGTGCCAGCAGCTCCCTACTGGACGGACTTATCACCGGGGAGCTGTTTTTT.

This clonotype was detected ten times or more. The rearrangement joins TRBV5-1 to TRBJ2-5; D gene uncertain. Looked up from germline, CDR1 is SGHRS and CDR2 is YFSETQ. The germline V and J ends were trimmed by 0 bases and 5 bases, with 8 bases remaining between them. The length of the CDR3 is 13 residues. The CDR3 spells CASSLVPSETQYF. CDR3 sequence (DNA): TGCGCCAGCAGCTTGGTTCCATCGGAGACCCAGTACTTC.

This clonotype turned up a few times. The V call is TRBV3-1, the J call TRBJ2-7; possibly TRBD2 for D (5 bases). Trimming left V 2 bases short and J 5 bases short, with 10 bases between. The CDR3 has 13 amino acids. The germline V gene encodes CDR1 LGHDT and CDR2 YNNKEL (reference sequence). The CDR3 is CASSQKGVHEQYF. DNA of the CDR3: TGTGCCAGCAGCCAAAAGGGAGTCCACGAGCAGTACTTC.

The CDR3 nucleotides read TGTGCCAGCATTGTCCAGCGGGGGGGCGGATCCTTCCGGCAGTATTTT. Translation: CASIVQRGGGSFRQYF. The rearrangement uses TRBV6-6 and TRBJ2-3, with 10 bases matching TRBD2. The trim removed 7 bases at V and 11 bases at J, leaving 18 bases unmatched. The CDR3 sequence is 16 residues long. Per the germline V gene, CDR1 is MNHNY and CDR2 is SVGAGI (reference sequence).